The 23 T cell receptor beta chains listed next were all sequenced from one sample in a study of multiple sclerosis patients with progressive multifocal leukoencephalopathy. Time point defined: time of PML onset. Assay used: immunoSEQ multiplex PCR; TCRdb lists only in-frame clones, some missing. The sample shows tens of thousands of clones, 85% to 90% of them seen only once. Sequences were derived from PBMCs, sampled from a patient treated with natalizumab. The origin of the receptors is a young woman with progressive multifocal leukoencephalopathy.

The sample holds one count of this clone. DNA for the CDR3: TGTGCCAGCAGCGCTATGAGCGGGGGGGCGGGAGATACGCAGTATTTT. This codes for CASSAMSGGAGDTQYF. This chain uses TRBV11-2 with TRBJ2-3, with 10 bases lining up with TRBD2. The V gene's germline CDR1 is SGHAT and CDR2 FQNNGV. V lost 5 bases to trimming and J lost 5 bases; unmatched junction nucleotides: 10. The CDR3 runs 16 residues.

The chain is built from TRBV5-1 and TRBJ2-7; possibly TRBD1 for D (6 bases). V was clipped by 3 bases and J by 2 bases, with 21 bases between them. This CDR3 contains 17 residues. Germline V CDR1 and CDR2: SGHRS, YFSETQ. CDR3 residues: CASSSGAPGLDAYEQYF. The CDR3 coding sequence is TGCGCCAGCAGCTCAGGGGCCCCGGGTCTCGACGCCTACGAGCAGTACTTC.

The rearrangement joins TRBV5-6 to TRBJ1-5, with D tentatively TRBD1 (5 bases). CDR1 and CDR2 from the germline V gene are SGHDT and YYEEEE. V was cut by 1 base and J by 6 bases, with 5 bases left in between. This CDR3 comprises 12 residues. The CDR3 here is CASSLRGQPQHF. Here the CDR3 DNA reads TGTGCCAGCAGCTTGAGGGGTCAGCCCCAGCATTTT.

This sequence joins TRBV30 and TRBJ2-3; TRBD2 is a possible D gene (5 bases). The germline V and J ends were trimmed by 3 bases and 1 base, with 11 bases remaining between them. Per the germline V gene, CDR1 is GTSNPN and CDR2 is SVGIG (reference sequence). This CDR3 region has 14 residues. Here the CDR3 reads CAWSWSSGTDTQYF. DNA of the CDR3: TGTGCCTGGAGCTGGAGTAGCGGCACAGATACGCAGTATTTT.

This clone was recorded only once. This sequence joins TRBV18 and TRBJ1-6; D may be TRBD1 (5 bases). The germline V and J ends were trimmed by 0 bases and 7 bases, with 10 bases remaining between them. The CDR3 is made up of 15 amino acids. Looked up from germline, CDR1 is KGHSH and CDR2 is LQKENI. This CDR3 reads CASSPPRSGNSPLHF. The CDR3 nucleotides read TGTGCCAGCTCACCACCGAGGTCAGGGAATTCACCCCTCCACTTT.

CDR3 sequence reads: CASRPGTGSNYGYTF. CDR3 bases: TGTGCCAGCAGGCCTGGGACAGGGTCTAACTATGGCTACACCTTC. The V gene is TRBV28, the J gene TRBJ1-2; 9 bases are shared with TRBD1. The V segment lost 6 bases and the J segment 0 bases; nucleotides outside the gene matches: 5. Per germline, CDR1 MDHEN and CDR2 SYDVKM. This CDR3 has 15 residues.

The CDR3 region is CASSRDRGTGELFF. The CDR3 DNA reads as TGTGCCAGCAGCCGGGACAGGGGGACCGGGGAGCTGTTTTTT. This chain uses TRBV14 with TRBJ2-2; TRBD1 aligns across 11 bases. The germline V gene encodes CDR1 SGHDN and CDR2 FVKESK. The CDR3 has 14 residues. The V and J ends lost 4 bases and 5 bases, in that order; junction bases with no gene match: 0. Full variable domain (missing parts from reference TRBV14 and TRBJ2-2): EAGVTQFPSHSVIEKGQTVTLRCDPISGHDNLYWYRRVMGKEIKFLLHFVKESKQDESGMPNNRFLAERTGGTYSTLKVQPAELEDSGVYFCASSRDRGTGELFFGEGSRLTVL.

There are a few counts of this clone. This chain uses TRBV7-9 with TRBJ1-1; possible D gene TRBD1, 6 bases. Germline CDR1 reads SEHNR; CDR2 reads FQNEAQ (reference sequence). This CDR3 spans 14 amino acids. V lost 7 bases and J lost 5, with 17 bases in between. CDR3 nucleotides: TGTGCCAGCACCGAACTAGGAGGGGGGACTGAAGCTTTCTTT. As protein: CASTELGGGTEAFF.

The V gene is TRBV2, the J gene TRBJ1-3, with D hard to call. The germline V and J ends were trimmed by 3 bases and 0 bases, with 6 bases remaining between them. Germline loops: CDR1 SNHLY, CDR2 FYNNEI. The length of the CDR3 is 14 residues. This CDR3 reads CASSDPLSGNTIYF. The CDR3, as DNA: TGTGCCAGCAGTGACCCCCTCTCTGGAAACACCATATATTTT.

The chain couples TRBV4-3 to TRBJ1-1, with TRBD1 identical over 8 bases. From germline, CDR1 is LGHNA and CDR2 YSLEER. CDR3 length: 16 residues. V shed 1 base and J 3 bases; nucleotides not matched to a gene: 7. Written as DNA, the CDR3 is TGCGCCAGCAGCCAAGGACAGGGGATTAAGGACACTGAAGCTTTCTTT. This encodes CASSQGQGIKDTEAFF.

In its sample, this clone was seen once. J is TRBJ2-3 and V is TRBV27, with 7 bases aligning to TRBD2. V was clipped by 7 bases and J by 2 bases; unmatched bases: 6. The CDR3 covers 14 residues. Germline assignment: CDR1 MNHEY and CDR2 SMNVEV (reference sequence). The CDR3 loop is CASIASGATDTQYF. The DNA of the CDR3 is TGTGCCAGCATCGCGAGCGGGGCCACAGATACGCAGTATTTT.

The chain has TRBV5-4 and TRBJ1-3; the D gene is possibly TRBD1 (5 bases). The CDR3 has 14 amino acids. The V gene lost 2 bases and the J gene lost 4 bases, with 10 bases spanning the gap. Germline CDR1 reads SGHNT; CDR2 reads YYREEE (reference sequence). The CDR3 nucleotides are TGTGCCAGCAGCTTTAGAGGGGCCGGAAACACCATATATTTT. This translates into CASSFRGAGNTIYF. The full variable domain, completed using reference TRBV5-4 and TRBJ1-3, is ETGVTQSPTHLIKTRGQQVTLRCSSQSGHNTVSWYQQALGQGPQFIFQYYREEENGRGNFPPRFSGLQFPNYSSELNVNALELDDSALYLCASSFRGAGNTIYFGEGSWLTVV.

This clone was seen only once. The V call is TRBV6-7, the J call TRBJ2-1; D might be TRBD1 (6 bases). TRBV6-7 is treated as an ORF (open reading frame) with a function not yet certain. The CDR3 runs to 14 residues. The germline V and J ends were trimmed by 11 bases and 3 bases, with 17 bases remaining between them. The CDR3 sequence is CAPEPGQLYNEQFF. The CDR3 DNA reads as TGTGCCCCCGAACCGGGACAACTCTACAATGAGCAGTTCTTC.

The chain employs TRBV10-2 and TRBJ1-5, with a weak D call TRBD1 (5 bases). With 0 bases removed from V and 5 bases from J, the gap between germline ends came to 11 bases. The CDR3 covers 15 residues. Germline V gene sequence: CDR1 WSHSY, CDR2 SAAADI. In DNA form, the CDR3 reads TGCGCCAGCAGTGAGTCCCCCAGGGCCGATCAGCCCCAGCATTTT. This gives the protein CASSESPRADQPQHF.

This chain links TRBV10-3 with TRBJ1-3, with TRBD1 identical over 7 bases. Germline V gene sequence: CDR1 ENHRY, CDR2 SYGVKD. V dropped 6 bases and J dropped 4; count of bases not matched to a gene: 6. The CDR3 is made up of 14 amino acids. The CDR3 nucleotides are TGTGCCATCAGAAGCGACAGGGACGGAAACACCATATATTTT. Protein product: CAIRSDRDGNTIYF.

The rearrangement joins TRBV28 to TRBJ1-6; weak D call: TRBD1 (6 bases). In germline, CDR1 is MDHEN, CDR2 SYDVKM. V lost 4 bases and J lost 3, with 16 bases in between. The CDR3 is made up of 17 amino acids. CDR3 in amino acids: CASSYILQGFYNSPLHF. As DNA, the CDR3 is TGTGCCAGCAGTTACATCCTACAGGGATTCTATAATTCACCCCTCCACTTT.

This chain connects TRBV27 to TRBJ2-2, with D perhaps TRBD2 (5 bases). The germline CDR1 and CDR2 sequences are MNHEY and SMNVEV (reference sequence). The CDR3 spans 17 residues. Between the trimmed V and J ends, which lost 3 bases and 2 bases, there was a span of 16 bases. The DNA for the CDR3 is TGTGCCAGCAGTTTTGAAATAGCGCGCACCAACACCGGGGAGCTGTTTTTT. Translation gives CASSFEIARTNTGELFF.

The chain links TRBV7-9 to TRBJ1-1; TRBD1 is a possible D gene (6 bases). V shed 5 bases and J shed 3 bases, with 10 bases lying between them. CDR3 length: 13 amino acids. Germline CDR1 and CDR2: SEHNR and FQNEAQ (reference sequence). This chain's CDR3 is CASSLQGDTEAFF. The CDR3 DNA follows: TGTGCCAGCAGCCTACAGGGAGACACTGAAGCTTTCTTT.

The CDR3 coding sequence is TGTGCCAGCAGCCCAGGACAGGTTACCACCTATGGCTACACCTTC. This encodes CASSPGQVTTYGYTF. The rearrangement links TRBV4-2 to TRBJ1-2, with 7 bases matching TRBD1. J was trimmed by 4 bases and V by 4 bases; bases with no gene match: 9. The CDR3 is 15 amino acids. Per germline, CDR1 LGHNA and CDR2 YNFKEQ.

The chain links TRBV5-4 to TRBJ2-5; D might be TRBD2 (7 bases). The germline CDR1 and CDR2 sequences are SGHNT and YYREEE (reference sequence). This CDR3 spans 14 amino acids. Trimming took 4 bases from V and 1 from J, leaving 11 bases between them. CDR3 sequence (DNA): TGTGCCAGCAGCGTCGGGGGGCCCCAAGAGACCCAGTACTTC. It is translated as CASSVGGPQETQYF.

The chain is built from TRBV5-7 and TRBJ1-4; D call uncertain. TRBV5-7 is designated an ORF whose function remains uncertain. The CDR3 is 13 residues long. Deletions cut 4 bases from V and 0 bases from J, with 4 bases between. CDR3 region: CASSGATNEKLFF. The CDR3 nucleotides read TGTGCCAGCAGCGGGGCAACTAATGAAAAACTGTTTTTT.

CDR3 in amino acids: CASTRDLRNSPLHF. The CDR3 DNA sequence: TGTGCCAGCACCCGGGACCTACGAAATTCACCCCTCCACTTT. The chain recombines TRBV6-5 with TRBJ1-6, with D possibly TRBD1 on 5 matching bases. Germline V lookup: CDR1 MNHEY, CDR2 SVGAGI. V was trimmed by 7 bases and J by 7 bases, leaving 14 bases between them. The CDR3 consists of 14 residues.

V is TRBV5-1 and J is TRBJ2-3, with D perhaps TRBD2 (7 bases). Trimming pared 0 bases from V and 4 bases from J, leaving 15 bases between. The germline gives CDR1 SGHRS, CDR2 YFSETQ. CDR3 length: 16 amino acids. The CDR3 DNA reads as TGCGCCAGCAGCTTGGCGGCGGGGGCCAGGGCAGATACGCAGTATTTT. This encodes CASSLAAGARADTQYF.